This TCR gamma chain is from a study of γδ T cells in repeated Plasmodium falciparum infection. At the level of the study: The natural-infection arm compared Malian children under seasonal malaria with matched Australian children. Some Malian samples span acute malaria episodes; others come from no-transmission periods. The study's findings and limits: Waves of new clonotype selection appeared after repeated controlled infections in Vdelta2-negative, largely Vdelta1+, gammadelta T cells.

TCRdb redid the clone calls on the multiplex PCR reads with CATT. The sample lists some 30,000 gamma-chain clones, more than 1.4% occurring once. The CDR3 length is 14 residues. Germline V gene data show CDR1 as EGSTGY and CDR2 as YDSYTSSV. V was pared by 4 bases and J by 9 bases, with 15 bases of the junction left unmatched. In the case of this clone: Its target is unknown. The TCRdb protein comes from a much larger clone and disagrees with this DNA's translation at residue 6, likely due to a read error; the protein given here is derived from the DNA.

Bulk repertoires came from Vgamma9/Vdelta2+ or Vdelta2-negative gammadelta T cells flow-sorted from PBMC. This sequence originates from a pool of human donors (malaria-infected and uninfected, not separated). This chain links TRGV4 with TRGJ1 or TRGJ2. The source material was gamma-delta T cells from blood. The CDR3 loop is CATWDRRGHGKKLF. DNA for the CDR3: TGTGCCACCTGGGACAGGAGGGGGCATGGTAAGAAACTCTTT.